These 19 T cell receptor beta chains originate from one sample sequenced in a study of blood T cell repertoires in COVID-19 (TCRdb year 2020). Receptor amplification or capture employed the immunoSEQ multiplex PCR assay. The immuneACCESS repertoire file appears here via TCRdb, limited to in-frame rearrangements. These files lack a portion of the clones; in checked studies, under half of the deficit traces to unresolved V genes, and the cause of the others is not known. This sample lists about 24,000 clones; about 88% were detected once. The top ten clones comprise about 8.8% of the sample. Sequenced input: peripheral blood. These receptor sequences come from a man in his sixties or seventies with acute or convalescent COVID-19.

J is TRBJ2-7 and V is TRBV28; D perhaps matches TRBD1 (6 bases). The CDR3 runs 14 residues. CDR1 is MDHEN and CDR2 is SYDVKM in the germline V gene. V shed 5 bases and J shed 9 bases, with 20 bases lying between them. CDR3 protein: CASSNRDTHTRQYF. The CDR3 region has the DNA TGTGCCAGCAGTAACCGGGACACCCATACCCGGCAGTACTTC.

The chain carries TRBV10-1 and TRBJ2-1, with a weak D call TRBD2 (5 bases). CDR3 size: 14 residues. Trimming pared 4 bases from V and 0 bases from J, leaving 7 bases between. The V gene's germline CDR1 is WNHNN and CDR2 SYGVQD (reference sequence). CDR3 loop: CASSGGSSYNEQFF. The CDR3, as DNA: TGCGCCAGCAGTGGTGGGAGCTCCTACAATGAGCAGTTCTTC.

This chain uses TRBV23-1 with TRBJ2-5; D remains unclear. TRBV23-1 is filed as an ORF, its function uncertain. The CDR3 runs 15 residues. The germline V and J ends were trimmed by 3 bases and 4 bases, with 15 bases remaining between them. CDR3: CASSHPTFIGETQYF. The CDR3, as DNA: TGCGCCAGCAGTCACCCGACATTTATCGGAGAGACCCAGTACTTC.

V is TRBV4-2 and J is TRBJ1-2; D not certain. This CDR3 region has 15 residues. The germline V gene encodes CDR1 LGHNA and CDR2 YNFKEQ. Trimming left V 0 bases short and J 2 bases short, with 10 bases between. This chain's CDR3 is CASSQDPQANYGYTF. The DNA of the CDR3 is TGTGCCAGCAGCCAAGATCCCCAGGCAAACTATGGCTACACCTTC.

The V call is TRBV5-1, the J call TRBJ2-4, with TRBD2 matching 8 bases. The CDR3 consists of 16 residues. After removal of 4 bases from V and 11 bases from J, the junction contained 17 bases not matched to a gene. Germline V lookup: CDR1 SGHRS, CDR2 YFSETQ. The DNA of the CDR3 is TGCGCCAGCAGCCCGGGGGGGACCCTAGGGGGAACGGTTCAGTACTTC. It encodes CASSPGGTLGGTVQYF. Using reference TRBV5-1 and TRBJ2-4 for the parts outside the CDR3, the full variable domain is KAGVTQTPRYLIKTRGQQVTLSCSPISGHRSVSWYQQTPGQGLQFLFEYFSETQRNKGNFPGRFSGRQFSNSRSEMNVSTLELGDSALYLCASSPGGTLGGTVQYFGAGTRLSVL.

This chain uses TRBV5-1 with TRBJ2-7; no definite D call. CDR3 size: 14 residues. The V end was cut by 0 bases, the J end by 2 bases, with 9 bases between. Germline CDR1 is SGHRS and CDR2 is YFSETQ. CDR3 DNA sequence: TGCGCCAGCAGCTTGGAACGGGTCCCCTACGAGCAGTACTTC. Residues: CASSLERVPYEQYF.

The chain joins TRBV7-2 to TRBJ2-7, with TRBD2 matching over 11 bases. CDR1 is SGHTA, CDR2 FQGNSA, per germline. V lost 1 base to trimming and J lost 4 bases; unmatched junction nucleotides: 6. CDR3 length: 16 residues. CDR3 sequence: CASSLVQTSGVYEQYF. In DNA form, the CDR3 reads TGTGCCAGCAGCTTAGTTCAGACTAGCGGGGTATACGAGCAGTACTTC.

This chain connects TRBV29-1 to TRBJ1-4; 11 positions agree with TRBD1. This CDR3 has 17 residues. CDR1 SQVTM and CDR2 ANQGSEA come from the germline V gene. Unmatched junction bases numbered 9, after V lost 4 bases and J lost 2 bases. The CDR3 sequence: CSVAPWTGGLTNEKLFF. CDR3 DNA: TGCAGCGTTGCACCATGGACAGGGGGCCTGACTAATGAAAAACTGTTTTTT.

The chain has TRBV6-1 and TRBJ1-5, with D tentatively TRBD1 (5 bases). Germline V gene data show CDR1 as MNHNS and CDR2 as SASEGT. The CDR3 has 15 residues. Trimming pared 6 bases from V and 0 bases from J, leaving 12 bases between. CDR3 protein: CASSASGSSNQPQHF. The DNA of the CDR3 is TGTGCCAGCAGCGCCTCAGGGTCTAGCAATCAGCCCCAGCATTTT.

This clone was seen a single time. V gene TRBV6-5 combines with J gene TRBJ1-2, with 7 positions matching TRBD1. The germline CDR1 and CDR2 sequences are MNHEY and SVGAGI. The CDR3 runs 13 residues. Germline trimming cut 0 bases from V and 5 bases from J; bases unmatched to any gene: 0. In DNA, the CDR3 is TGTGCCAGCAGTTACTCGGGACAGTATGGCTACACCTTC. Translating gives CASSYSGQYGYTF.

The chain employs TRBV14 and TRBJ1-2; no clear D gene. The CDR3 loop spans 14 amino acids. V lost 4 bases, J lost 4 bases, and 13 bases lay in between. In germline, CDR1 is SGHDN, CDR2 FVKESK. The CDR3 nucleotides read TGTGCCAGCAGCCCTCGTCCCCGCGGCTATGGCTACACCTTC. It yields the protein CASSPRPRGYGYTF.

In this sample, this clone turned up once. This sequence joins TRBV7-2 and TRBJ2-3; D is perhaps TRBD2 (5 bases). Trimming cost V 1 base and J 0 bases, with 8 bases left between them. Germline V CDR1 and CDR2: SGHTA, FQGNSA. CDR3 length equals 15 residues. The DNA of the CDR3 is TGTGCCAGCAGCTTAGAATCGGGAAGCACAGATACGCAGTATTTT. Translated: CASSLESGSTDTQYF.

This clone was seen only a few times. The rearrangement uses TRBV15 and TRBJ1-1, with D perhaps matching TRBD1 (6 bases). Trimming removed 5 bases from V and 5 bases from J, with 18 bases in between. Germline V gene lookup returns CDR1 LNHNV and CDR2 YYDKDF (reference sequence). The CDR3 is made up of 15 amino acids. Here the CDR3 reads CATSQGLLRLTEAFF. Written as DNA, the CDR3 is TGTGCCACCAGCCAGGGGCTGCTCCGATTGACTGAAGCTTTCTTT.

The chain employs TRBV7-9 and TRBJ1-1, with TRBD1 matching over 7 bases. Trimming at V came to 4 bases and at J to 8 bases, leaving 7 bases not matched to a gene. Germline V CDR1 and CDR2: SEHNR, FQNEAQ (reference sequence). The CDR3 covers 13 residues. The CDR3 protein is CASSSGQYEEAFF. The CDR3 DNA reads as TGTGCCAGCAGCTCGGGACAGTATGAAGAAGCTTTCTTT.

V and J are TRBV7-8 and TRBJ1-1; 8 positions agree with TRBD1. Germline-derived CDR1 and CDR2 are SGHVS and FQNEAQ. The J segment lost 4 bases and the V segment lost 5 bases, leaving 9 bases of the junction unmatched. The CDR3 consists of 15 residues. The CDR3 coding sequence is TGTGCCAGCAGCAGCAGCAGGGGGCTTTTCACTGAAGCTTTCTTT. This gives the protein CASSSSRGLFTEAFF.

The chain combines TRBV11-2 with TRBJ1-5; no definite D call. The CDR3 runs to 15 residues. Germline values: CDR1 SGHAT, CDR2 FQNNGV. V lost 1 base, J lost 1 base, and 8 bases lay in between. The CDR3 nucleotides read TGTGCCAGCAGCTTAGGCCTAAGAAGCAATCAGCCCCAGCATTTT. Encoded protein: CASSLGLRSNQPQHF.

The chain recombines TRBV24-1 with TRBJ2-1, with D uncertain. The CDR3 extends over 17 amino acids. From germline, CDR1 is KGHDR and CDR2 SFDVKD. V was pared by 0 bases and J by 2 bases, with 13 bases between. For the CDR3, the DNA is TGTGCCACCAGTGATTTGTTCGTGCCGAGGCCCTACAATGAGCAGTTCTTC. It codes for CATSDLFVPRPYNEQFF.

This clone was counted a single time. V usage is TRBV19 and J usage is TRBJ2-1; 12 positions agree with TRBD2. Germline V lookup: CDR1 LNHDA, CDR2 SQIVND (reference sequence). V was clipped by 5 bases and J by 4 bases; unmatched bases: 3. CDR3 size: 15 residues. The CDR3 loop reads CASSRLAGGYNEQFF. CDR3 nucleotides: TGTGCCAGTAGTCGTCTAGCGGGAGGGTACAATGAGCAGTTCTTC.

The V and J genes are TRBV3-1 (or the pseudogene TRBV3-2) and TRBJ2-3; 8 bases fit TRBD2. Germline loops: CDR1 LGHDT, CDR2 YNNKEL (reference sequence). The CDR3 sequence is 14 residues long. The V gene end was trimmed by 4 bases and the J gene end by 4 bases; junction bases not matched to a gene: 4. The CDR3 DNA follows: TGTGCCAGCAGCCTACGGACTAGCTCAGATACGCAGTATTTT. Protein sequence: CASSLRTSSDTQYF.